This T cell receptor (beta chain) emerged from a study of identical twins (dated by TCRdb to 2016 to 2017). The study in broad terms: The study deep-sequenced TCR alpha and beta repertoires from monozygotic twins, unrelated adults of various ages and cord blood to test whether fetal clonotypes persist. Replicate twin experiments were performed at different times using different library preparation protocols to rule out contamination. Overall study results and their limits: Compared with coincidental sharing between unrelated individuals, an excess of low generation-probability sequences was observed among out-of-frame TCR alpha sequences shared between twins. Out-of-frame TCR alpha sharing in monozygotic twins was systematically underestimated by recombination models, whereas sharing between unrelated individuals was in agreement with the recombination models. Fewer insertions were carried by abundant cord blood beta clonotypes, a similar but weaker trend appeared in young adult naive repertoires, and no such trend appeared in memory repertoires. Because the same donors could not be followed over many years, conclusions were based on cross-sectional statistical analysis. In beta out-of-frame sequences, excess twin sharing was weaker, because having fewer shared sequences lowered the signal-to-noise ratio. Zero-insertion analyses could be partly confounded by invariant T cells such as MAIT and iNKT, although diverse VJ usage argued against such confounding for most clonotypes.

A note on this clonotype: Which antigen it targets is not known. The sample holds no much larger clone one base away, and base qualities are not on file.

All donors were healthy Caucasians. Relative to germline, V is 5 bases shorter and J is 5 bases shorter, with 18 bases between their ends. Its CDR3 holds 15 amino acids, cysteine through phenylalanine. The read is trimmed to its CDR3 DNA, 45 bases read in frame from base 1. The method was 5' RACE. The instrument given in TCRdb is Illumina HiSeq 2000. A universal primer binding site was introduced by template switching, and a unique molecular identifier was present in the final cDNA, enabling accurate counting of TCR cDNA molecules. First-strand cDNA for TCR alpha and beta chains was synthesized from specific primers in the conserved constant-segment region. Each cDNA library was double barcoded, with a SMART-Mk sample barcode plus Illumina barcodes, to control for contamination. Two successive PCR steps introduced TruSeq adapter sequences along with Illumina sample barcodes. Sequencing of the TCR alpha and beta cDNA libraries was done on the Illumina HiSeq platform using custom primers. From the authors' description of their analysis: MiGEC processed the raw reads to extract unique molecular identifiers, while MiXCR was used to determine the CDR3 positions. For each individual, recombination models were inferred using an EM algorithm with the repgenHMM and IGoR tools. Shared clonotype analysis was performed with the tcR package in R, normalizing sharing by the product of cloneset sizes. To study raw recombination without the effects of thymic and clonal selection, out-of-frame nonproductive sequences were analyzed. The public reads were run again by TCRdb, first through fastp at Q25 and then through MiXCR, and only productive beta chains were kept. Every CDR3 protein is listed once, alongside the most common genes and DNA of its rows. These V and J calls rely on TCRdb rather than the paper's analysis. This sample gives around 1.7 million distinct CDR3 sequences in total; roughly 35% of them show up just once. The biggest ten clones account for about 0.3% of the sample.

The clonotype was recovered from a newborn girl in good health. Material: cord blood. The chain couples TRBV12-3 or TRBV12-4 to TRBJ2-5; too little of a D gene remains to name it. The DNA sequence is TGTGCCAGCAGTCGCCCGCTGCGCCTCCAGGAGACCCAGTACTTC. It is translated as CASSRPLRLQETQYF.